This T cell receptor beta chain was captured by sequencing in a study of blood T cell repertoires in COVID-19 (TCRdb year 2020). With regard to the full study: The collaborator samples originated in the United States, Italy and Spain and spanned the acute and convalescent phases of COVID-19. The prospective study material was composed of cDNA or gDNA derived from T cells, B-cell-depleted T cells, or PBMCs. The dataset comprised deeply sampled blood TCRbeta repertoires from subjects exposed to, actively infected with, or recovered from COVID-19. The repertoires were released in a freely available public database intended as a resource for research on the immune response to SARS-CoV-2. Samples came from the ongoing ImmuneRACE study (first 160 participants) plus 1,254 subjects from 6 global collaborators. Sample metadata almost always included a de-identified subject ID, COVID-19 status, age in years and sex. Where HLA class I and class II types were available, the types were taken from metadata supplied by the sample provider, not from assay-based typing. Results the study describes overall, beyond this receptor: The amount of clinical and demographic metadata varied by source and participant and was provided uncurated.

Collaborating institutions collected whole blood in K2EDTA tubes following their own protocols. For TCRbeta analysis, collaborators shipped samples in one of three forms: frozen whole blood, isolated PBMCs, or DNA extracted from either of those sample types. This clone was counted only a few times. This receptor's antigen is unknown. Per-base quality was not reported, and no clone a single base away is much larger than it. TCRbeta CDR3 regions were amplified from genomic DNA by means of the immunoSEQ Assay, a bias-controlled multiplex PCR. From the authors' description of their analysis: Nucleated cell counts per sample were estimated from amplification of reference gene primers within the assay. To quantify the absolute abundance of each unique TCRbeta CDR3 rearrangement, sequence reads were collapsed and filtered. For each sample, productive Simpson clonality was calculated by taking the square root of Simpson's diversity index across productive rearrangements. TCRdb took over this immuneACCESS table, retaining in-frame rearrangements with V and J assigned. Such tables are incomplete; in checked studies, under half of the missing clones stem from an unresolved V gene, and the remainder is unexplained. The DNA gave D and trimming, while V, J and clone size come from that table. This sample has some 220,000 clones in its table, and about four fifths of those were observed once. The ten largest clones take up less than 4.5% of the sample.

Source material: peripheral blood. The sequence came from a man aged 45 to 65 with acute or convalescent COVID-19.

The bases read TGTGCCAGCAGGCCGGCCGCGGGCGGCGAGCAGTACTTC. This encodes CASRPAAGGEQYF. The rearrangement joined TRBV28 to TRBJ2-7, with a tentative D gene TRBD2 over 5 matching bases. The cysteine opens and the phenylalanine closes a CDR3 of 13 amino acids. Only the CDR3 region is kept as DNA, spanning 39 bases read in frame from base 1. Trimming costs V 6 bases and J 6 bases, and their ends lie 15 bases apart. CDR1 and CDR2 are drawn from the germline V gene: MDHEN, SYDVKM.